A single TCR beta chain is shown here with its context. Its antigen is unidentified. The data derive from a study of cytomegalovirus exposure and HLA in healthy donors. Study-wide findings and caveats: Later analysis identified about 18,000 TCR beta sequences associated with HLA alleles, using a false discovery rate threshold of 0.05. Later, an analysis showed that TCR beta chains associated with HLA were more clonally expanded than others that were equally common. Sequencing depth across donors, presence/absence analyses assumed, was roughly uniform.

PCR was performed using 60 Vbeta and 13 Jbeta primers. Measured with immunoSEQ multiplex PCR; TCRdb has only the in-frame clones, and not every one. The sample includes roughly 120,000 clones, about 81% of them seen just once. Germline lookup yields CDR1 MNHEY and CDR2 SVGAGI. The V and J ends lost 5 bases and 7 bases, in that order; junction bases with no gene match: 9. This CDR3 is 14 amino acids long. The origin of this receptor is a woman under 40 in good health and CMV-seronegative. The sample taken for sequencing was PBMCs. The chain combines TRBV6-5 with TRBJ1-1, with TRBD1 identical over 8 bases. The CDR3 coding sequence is TGTGCCAGCAGTACCGGACAGGGTACGAATGAAGCTTTCTTT. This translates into CASSTGQGTNEAFF.